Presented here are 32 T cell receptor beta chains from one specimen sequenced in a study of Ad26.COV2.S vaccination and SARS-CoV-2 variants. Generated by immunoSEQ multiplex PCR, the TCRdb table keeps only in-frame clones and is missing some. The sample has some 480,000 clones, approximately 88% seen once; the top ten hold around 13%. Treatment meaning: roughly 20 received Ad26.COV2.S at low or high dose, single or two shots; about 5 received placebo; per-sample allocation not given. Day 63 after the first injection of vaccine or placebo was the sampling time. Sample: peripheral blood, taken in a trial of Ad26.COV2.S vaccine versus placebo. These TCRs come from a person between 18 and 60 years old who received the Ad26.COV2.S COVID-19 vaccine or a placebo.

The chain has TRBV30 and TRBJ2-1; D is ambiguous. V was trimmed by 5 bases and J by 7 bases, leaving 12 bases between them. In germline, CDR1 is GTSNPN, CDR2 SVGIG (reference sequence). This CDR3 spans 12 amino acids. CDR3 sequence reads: CAWLRQSNEQFF. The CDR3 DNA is TGTGCCTGGTTGCGCCAATCTAATGAGCAGTTCTTC.

The DNA for the CDR3 is TGTGCCAGCAGCGTAGGTCAAGGCCCGGGGGGCTACACCTTC. Translating it yields CASSVGQGPGGYTF. This sequence joins TRBV9 and TRBJ1-2; D unresolved. The CDR3 is made up of 14 amino acids. V was clipped by 0 bases and J by 8 bases, with 14 bases between them. Germline V gene lookup returns CDR1 SGDLS and CDR2 YYNGEE. The complete variable domain, with remaining parts taken from reference TRBV9 and TRBJ1-2, reads DSGVTQTPKHLITATGQRVTLRCSPRSGDLSVYWYQQSLDQGLQFLIQYYNGEERAKGNILERFSAQQFPDLHSELNLSSLELGDSALYFCASSVGQGPGGYTFGSGTRLTVV.

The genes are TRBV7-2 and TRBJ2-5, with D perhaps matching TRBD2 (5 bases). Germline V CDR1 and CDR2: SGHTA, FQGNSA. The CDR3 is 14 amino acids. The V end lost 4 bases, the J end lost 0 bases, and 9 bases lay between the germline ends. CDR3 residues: CASSSSSNQETQYF. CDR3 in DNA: TGTGCCAGCAGCTCCTCTAGCAACCAAGAGACCCAGTACTTC.

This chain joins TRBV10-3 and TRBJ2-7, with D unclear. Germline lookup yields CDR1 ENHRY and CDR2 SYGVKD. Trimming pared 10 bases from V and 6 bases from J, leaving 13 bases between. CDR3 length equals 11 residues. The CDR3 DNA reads TGTGCCACCCGGCGGTCTCGCGAGCAGTACTTC. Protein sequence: CATRRSREQYF.

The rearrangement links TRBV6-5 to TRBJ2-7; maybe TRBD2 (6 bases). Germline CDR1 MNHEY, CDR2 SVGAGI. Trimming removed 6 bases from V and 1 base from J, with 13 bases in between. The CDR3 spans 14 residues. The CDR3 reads CASRREAGSYEQYF. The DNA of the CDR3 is TGTGCCAGCAGACGTGAGGCGGGGTCCTACGAGCAGTACTTC.

The CDR3 nucleotides read TGTGCCAGCAGCGATGGGCCAAACGAGCAGTACTTC. Translation: CASSDGPNEQYF. This chain joins TRBV7-9 and TRBJ2-7, with no clear D. Germline values: CDR1 SEHNR, CDR2 FQNEAQ (reference sequence). Trimming removed 5 bases from V and 5 bases from J, with 10 bases in between. The CDR3 is 12 amino acids.

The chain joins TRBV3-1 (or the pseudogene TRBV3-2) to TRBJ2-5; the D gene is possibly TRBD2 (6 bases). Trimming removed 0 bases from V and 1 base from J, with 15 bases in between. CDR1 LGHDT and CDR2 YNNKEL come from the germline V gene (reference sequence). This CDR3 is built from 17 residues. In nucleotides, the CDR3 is TGTGCCAGCAGCCAAGATCCACGGGGGACCGGCCAAGAGACCCAGTACTTC. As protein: CASSQDPRGTGQETQYF.

The CDR3 is CASKRGQGLYEQYF. In DNA form, the CDR3 reads TGTGCCAGCAAACGGGGGCAGGGGCTCTACGAGCAGTACTTC. The chain recombines TRBV28 with TRBJ2-7; the D gene could be TRBD1 or TRBD2 (6 bases each). The V and J ends lost 7 bases and 3 bases respectively, with 16 bases between them. The CDR3 is made up of 14 amino acids. CDR1 and CDR2 (germline): MDHEN, SYDVKM.

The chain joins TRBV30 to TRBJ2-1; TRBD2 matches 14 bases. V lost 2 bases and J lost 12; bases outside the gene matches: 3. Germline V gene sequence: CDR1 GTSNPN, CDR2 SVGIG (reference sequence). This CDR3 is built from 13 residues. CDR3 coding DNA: TGTGCCTGGAGTCCCGGACTAGCGGGAGGGCAGTTCTTC. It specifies CAWSPGLAGGQFF.

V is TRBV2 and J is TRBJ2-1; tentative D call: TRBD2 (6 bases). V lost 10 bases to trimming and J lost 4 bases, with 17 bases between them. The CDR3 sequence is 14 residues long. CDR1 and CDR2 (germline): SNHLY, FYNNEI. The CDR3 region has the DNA TGTGCCACCTCAGCGGGCCTCAGATACAATGAGCAGTTCTTC. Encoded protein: CATSAGLRYNEQFF.

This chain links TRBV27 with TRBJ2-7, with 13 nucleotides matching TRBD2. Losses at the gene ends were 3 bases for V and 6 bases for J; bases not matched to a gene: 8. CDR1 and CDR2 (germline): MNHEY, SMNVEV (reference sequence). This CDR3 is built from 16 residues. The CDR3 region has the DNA TGTGCCAGCAGTTTGTACGGACTAGCGGGAGAAGCCGAGCAGTACTTC. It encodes CASSLYGLAGEAEQYF.

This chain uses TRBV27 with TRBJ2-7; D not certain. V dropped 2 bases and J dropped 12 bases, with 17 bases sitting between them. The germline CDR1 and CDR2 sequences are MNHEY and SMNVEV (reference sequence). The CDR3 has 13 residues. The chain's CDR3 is CASSLEAVGRRYF. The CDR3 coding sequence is TGTGCCAGCAGTTTAGAAGCCGTCGGACGGAGGTACTTC.

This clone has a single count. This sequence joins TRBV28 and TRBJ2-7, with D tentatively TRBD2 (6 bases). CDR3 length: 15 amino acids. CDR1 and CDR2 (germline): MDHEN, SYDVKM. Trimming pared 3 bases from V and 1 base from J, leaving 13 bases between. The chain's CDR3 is CASSLDGGGSYEQYF. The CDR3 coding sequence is TGTGCCAGCAGTTTGGACGGGGGTGGGTCCTACGAGCAGTACTTC. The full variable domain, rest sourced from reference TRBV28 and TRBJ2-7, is DVKVTQSSRYLVKRTGEKVFLECVQDMDHENMFWYRQDPGLGLRLIYFSYDVKMKEKGDIPEGYSVSREKKERFSLILESASTNQTSMYLCASSLDGGGSYEQYFGPGTRLTVT.

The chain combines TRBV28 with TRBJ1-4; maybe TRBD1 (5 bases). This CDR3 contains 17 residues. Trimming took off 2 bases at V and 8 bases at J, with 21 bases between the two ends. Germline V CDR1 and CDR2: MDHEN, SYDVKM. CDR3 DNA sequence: TGTGCCAGCAGTTTAGACCCACTCAGTGGGGACGCGGAAAAACTGTTTTTT. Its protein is CASSLDPLSGDAEKLFF.

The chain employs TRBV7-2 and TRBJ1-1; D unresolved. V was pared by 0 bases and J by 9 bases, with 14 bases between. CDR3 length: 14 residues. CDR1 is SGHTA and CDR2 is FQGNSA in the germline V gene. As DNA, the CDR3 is TGTGCCAGCAGCTTAGCGGCCGAGGCGGGGAAAGCTTTCTTT. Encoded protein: CASSLAAEAGKAFF.

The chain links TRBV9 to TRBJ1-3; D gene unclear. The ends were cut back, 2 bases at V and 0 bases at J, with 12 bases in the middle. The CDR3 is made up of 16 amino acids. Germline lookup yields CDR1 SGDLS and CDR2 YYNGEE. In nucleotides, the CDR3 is TGTGCCAGCAGCGTGTCCCCACCGAGCTCTGGAAACACCATATATTTT. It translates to CASSVSPPSSGNTIYF.

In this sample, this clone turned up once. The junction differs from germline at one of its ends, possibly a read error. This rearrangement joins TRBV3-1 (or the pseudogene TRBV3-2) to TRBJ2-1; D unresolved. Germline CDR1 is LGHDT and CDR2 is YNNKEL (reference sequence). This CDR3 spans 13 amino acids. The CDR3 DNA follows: TGTGCCAGCAGCCCCCCCTCCAACAATGAGCAGTTCTTC. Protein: CASSPPSNNEQFF.

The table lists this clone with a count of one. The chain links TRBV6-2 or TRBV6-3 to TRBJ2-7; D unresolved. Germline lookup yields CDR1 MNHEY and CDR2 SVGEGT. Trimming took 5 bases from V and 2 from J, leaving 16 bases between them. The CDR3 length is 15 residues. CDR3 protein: CASSATQHPTYEQYF. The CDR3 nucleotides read TGTGCCAGCAGTGCAACCCAGCATCCTACCTACGAGCAGTACTTC.

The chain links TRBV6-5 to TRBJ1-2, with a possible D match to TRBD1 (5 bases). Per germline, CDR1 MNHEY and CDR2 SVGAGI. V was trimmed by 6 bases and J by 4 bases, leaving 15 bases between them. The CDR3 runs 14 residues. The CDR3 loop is CASRVTESSYGYTF. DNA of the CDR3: TGTGCCAGCAGAGTGACAGAGAGCTCCTATGGCTACACCTTC.

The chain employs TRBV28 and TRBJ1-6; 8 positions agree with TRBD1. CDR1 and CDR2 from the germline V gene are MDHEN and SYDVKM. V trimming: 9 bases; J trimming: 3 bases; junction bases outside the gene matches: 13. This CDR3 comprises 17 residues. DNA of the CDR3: TGTGCCAGTCGACAGGGGCGTGGGGAGAACTATAATTCACCCCTCCACTTT. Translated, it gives CASRQGRGENYNSPLHF.

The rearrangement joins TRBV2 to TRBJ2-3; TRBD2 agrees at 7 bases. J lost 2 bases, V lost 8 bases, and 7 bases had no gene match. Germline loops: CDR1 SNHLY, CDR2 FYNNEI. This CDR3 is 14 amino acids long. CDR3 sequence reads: CASREDGITDTQYF. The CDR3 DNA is TGTGCCAGCCGGGAGGACGGAATCACAGATACGCAGTATTTT.

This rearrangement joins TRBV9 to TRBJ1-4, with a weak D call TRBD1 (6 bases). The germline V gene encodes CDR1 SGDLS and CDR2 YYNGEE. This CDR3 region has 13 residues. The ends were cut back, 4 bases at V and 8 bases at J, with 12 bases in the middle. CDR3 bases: TGTGCCAGCAGCACAACGCAGGGGGAAAAACTGTTTTTT. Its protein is CASSTTQGEKLFF.

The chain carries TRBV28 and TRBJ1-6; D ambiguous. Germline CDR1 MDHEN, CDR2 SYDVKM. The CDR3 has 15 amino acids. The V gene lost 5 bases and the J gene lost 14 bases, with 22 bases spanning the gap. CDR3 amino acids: CASSPGSSSGVSLHF. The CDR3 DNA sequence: TGTGCCAGCAGTCCCGGGTCGTCGAGTGGTGTCTCCCTCCACTTT.

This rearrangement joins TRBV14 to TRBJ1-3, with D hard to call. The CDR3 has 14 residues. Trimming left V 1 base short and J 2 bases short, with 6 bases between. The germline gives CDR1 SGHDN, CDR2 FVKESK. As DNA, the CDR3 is TGTGCCAGCAGCCAAGGGGTCCCTGGAAACACCATATATTTT. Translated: CASSQGVPGNTIYF.

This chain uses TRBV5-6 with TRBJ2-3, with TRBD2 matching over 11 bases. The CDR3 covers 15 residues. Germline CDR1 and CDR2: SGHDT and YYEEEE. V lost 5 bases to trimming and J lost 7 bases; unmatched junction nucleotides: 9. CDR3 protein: CASRRGTSGTYTQYF. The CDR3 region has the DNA TGTGCCAGCAGGCGAGGGACTAGCGGCACCTATACGCAGTATTTT. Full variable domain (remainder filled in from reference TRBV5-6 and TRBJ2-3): DAGVTQSPTHLIKTRGQQVTLRCSPKSGHDTVSWYQQALGQGPQFIFQYYEEEERQRGNFPDRFSGHQFPNYSSELNVNALLLGDSALYLCASRRGTSGTYTQYFGPGTRLTVL.

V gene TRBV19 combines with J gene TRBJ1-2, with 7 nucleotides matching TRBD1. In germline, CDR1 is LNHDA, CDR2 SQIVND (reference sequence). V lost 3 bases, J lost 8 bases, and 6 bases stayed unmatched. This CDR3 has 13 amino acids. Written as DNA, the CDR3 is TGTGCCAGTAGTATGACAGGGAGTCGGGGCTACACCTTC. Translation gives CASSMTGSRGYTF.

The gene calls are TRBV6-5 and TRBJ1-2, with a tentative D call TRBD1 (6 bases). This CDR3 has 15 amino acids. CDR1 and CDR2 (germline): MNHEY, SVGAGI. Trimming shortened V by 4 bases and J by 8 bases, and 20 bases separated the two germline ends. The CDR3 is CASSSTWGQSGGYTF. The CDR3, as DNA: TGTGCCAGCAGTTCGACGTGGGGGCAATCTGGAGGCTACACCTTC.

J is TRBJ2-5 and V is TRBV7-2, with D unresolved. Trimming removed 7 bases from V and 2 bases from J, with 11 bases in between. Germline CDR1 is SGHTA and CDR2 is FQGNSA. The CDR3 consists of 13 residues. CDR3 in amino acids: CASIKDPQETQYF. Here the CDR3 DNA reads TGTGCCAGCATCAAAGACCCTCAAGAGACCCAGTACTTC. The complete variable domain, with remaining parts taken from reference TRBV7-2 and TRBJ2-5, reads GAGVSQSPSNKVTEKGKDVELRCDPISGHTALYWYRQSLGQGLEFLIYFQGNSAPDKSGLPSDRFSAERTGGSVSTLTIQRTQQEDSAVYLCASIKDPQETQYFGPGTRLLVL.

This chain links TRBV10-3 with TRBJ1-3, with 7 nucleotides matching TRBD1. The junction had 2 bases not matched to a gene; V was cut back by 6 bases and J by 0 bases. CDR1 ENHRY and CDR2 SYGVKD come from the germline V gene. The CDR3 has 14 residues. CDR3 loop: CAIRRDSSGNTIYF. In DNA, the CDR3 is TGTGCCATCAGGAGGGACAGCTCTGGAAACACCATATATTTT.

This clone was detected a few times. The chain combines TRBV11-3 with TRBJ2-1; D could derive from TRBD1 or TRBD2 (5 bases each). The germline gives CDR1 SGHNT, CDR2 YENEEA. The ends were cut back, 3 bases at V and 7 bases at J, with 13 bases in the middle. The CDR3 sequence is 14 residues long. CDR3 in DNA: TGTGCCAGCAGCTTCTCCGGGACGACTAATGAGCAGTTCTTC. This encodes CASSFSGTTNEQFF.

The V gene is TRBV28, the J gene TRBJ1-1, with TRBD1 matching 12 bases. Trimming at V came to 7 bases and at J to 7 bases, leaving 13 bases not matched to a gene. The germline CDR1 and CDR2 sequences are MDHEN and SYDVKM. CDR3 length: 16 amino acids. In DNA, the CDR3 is TGTGCCAGCACCGAAATGGGGACAGGGGGCTCCCTTGAAGCTTTCTTT. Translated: CASTEMGTGGSLEAFF.

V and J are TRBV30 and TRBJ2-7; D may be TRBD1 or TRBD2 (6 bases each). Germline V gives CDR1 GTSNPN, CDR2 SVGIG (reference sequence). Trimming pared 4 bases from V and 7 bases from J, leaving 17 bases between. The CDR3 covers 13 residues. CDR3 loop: CAWNRGAGSEQYF. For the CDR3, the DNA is TGTGCCTGGAATAGGGGGGCGGGAAGTGAGCAGTACTTC. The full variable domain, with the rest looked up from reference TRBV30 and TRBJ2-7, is SQTIHQWPATLVQPVGSPLSLECTVEGTSNPNLYWYRQAAGRGLQLLFYSVGIGQISSEVPQNLSASRPQDRQFILSSKKLLLSDSGFYLCAWNRGAGSEQYFGPGTRLTVT.